This TCR beta chain was identified during a study of blood T cell repertoires in COVID-19. Repertoires were generated with immunoSEQ multiplex PCR, while TCRdb's copy carries only in-frame clones and drops some. The sample gives about 270,000 clones, about nine tenths of which show up once; 8.5% to 9% is in the top ten. This CDR3 contains 14 residues. CDR1 MDHEN and CDR2 SYDVKM come from the germline V gene. Trimming removed 7 bases from V and 7 bases from J; junction bases left unmatched: 6. The gene calls are TRBV28 and TRBJ2-2; 10 bases are a match to TRBD1. The receptor was derived from a man between 40 and 49 years old with active or convalescent COVID-19. Material for sequencing was peripheral blood. CDR3 DNA: TGTGCCAGCAACCCGACAGGGGGCGGCGGGGAGCTGTTTTTT. It encodes CASNPTGGGGELFF.